This record covers a single T cell receptor (beta chain). The data derive from a study of blood T cell repertoires in COVID-19. Across the study: Cohort 3 donors counted as recovered after two negative PCRs, clearance, or resolved symptoms. Donors in the United States, Italy and Spain gave samples during acute or convalescent COVID-19. Nucleic acid was either cDNA or gDNA, and it came from T cells, B-cell-depleted T cells, or PBMCs.

Germline trimming cut 0 bases from V and 4 bases from J; bases unmatched to any gene: 5. CDR3 length: 16 amino acids. Germline loops: CDR1 WNHNN, CDR2 SYGVQD (reference sequence). Here immunoSEQ multiplex PCR was the method, and the copy in TCRdb shows in-frame clones only, minus some. The profile shows some 330,000 clones, 87% of them singletons. This sequence was found in a man in his forties in a cohort exposed to, infected with or recovered from COVID-19 (not recorded which). The sequencing input was PBMCs or T cells enriched from blood (not recorded which). The V and J genes are TRBV10-1 and TRBJ2-1; 8 positions agree with TRBD2. The CDR3 DNA follows: TGCGCCAGCAGTGAGTCGGGAGCGGGGGTATACAATGAGCAGTTCTTC. This gives the protein CASSESGAGVYNEQFF.